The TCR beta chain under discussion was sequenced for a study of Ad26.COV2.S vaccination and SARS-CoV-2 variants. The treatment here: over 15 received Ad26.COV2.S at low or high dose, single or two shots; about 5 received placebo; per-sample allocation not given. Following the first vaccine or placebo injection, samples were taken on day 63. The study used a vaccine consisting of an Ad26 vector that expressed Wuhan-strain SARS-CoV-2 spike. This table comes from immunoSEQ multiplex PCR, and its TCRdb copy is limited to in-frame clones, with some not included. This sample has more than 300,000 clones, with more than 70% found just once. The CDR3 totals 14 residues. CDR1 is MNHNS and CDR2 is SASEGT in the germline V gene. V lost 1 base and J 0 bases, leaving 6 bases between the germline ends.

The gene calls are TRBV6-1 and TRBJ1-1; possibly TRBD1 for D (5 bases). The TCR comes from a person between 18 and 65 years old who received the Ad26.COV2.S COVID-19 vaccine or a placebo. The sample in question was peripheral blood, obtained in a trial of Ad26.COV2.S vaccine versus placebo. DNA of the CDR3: TGTGCCAGCAGTGAAGTGGGGGTGAACACTGAAGCTTTCTTT. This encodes CASSEVGVNTEAFF.